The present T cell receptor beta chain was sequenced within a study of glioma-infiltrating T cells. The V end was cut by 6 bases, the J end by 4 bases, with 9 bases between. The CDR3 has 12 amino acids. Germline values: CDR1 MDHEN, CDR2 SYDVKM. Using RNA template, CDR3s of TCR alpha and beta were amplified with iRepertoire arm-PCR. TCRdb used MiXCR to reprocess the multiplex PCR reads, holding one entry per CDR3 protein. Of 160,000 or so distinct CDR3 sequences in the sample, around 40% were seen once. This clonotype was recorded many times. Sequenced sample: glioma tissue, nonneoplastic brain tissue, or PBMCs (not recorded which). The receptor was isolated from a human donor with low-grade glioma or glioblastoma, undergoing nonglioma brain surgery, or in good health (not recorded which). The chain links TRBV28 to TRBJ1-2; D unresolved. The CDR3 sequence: CASSRRLYGYTF. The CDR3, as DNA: TGTGCCAGCAGCCGACGCCTCTATGGCTACACCTTC.